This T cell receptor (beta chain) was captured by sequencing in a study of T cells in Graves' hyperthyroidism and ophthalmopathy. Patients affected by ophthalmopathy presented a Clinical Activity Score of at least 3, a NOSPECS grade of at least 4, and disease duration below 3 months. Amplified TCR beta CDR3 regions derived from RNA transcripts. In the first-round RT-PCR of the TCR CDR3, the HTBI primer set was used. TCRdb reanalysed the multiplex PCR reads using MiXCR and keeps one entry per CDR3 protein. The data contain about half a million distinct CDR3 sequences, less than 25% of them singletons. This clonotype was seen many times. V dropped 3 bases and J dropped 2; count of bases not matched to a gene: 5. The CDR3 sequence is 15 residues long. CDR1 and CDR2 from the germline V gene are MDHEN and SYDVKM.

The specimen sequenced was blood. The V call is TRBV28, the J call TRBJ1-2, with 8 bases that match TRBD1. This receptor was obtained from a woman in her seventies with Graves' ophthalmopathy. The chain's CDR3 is CASSFPQGANYGYTF. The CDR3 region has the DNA TGTGCCAGCAGTTTCCCCCAGGGGGCGAACTATGGCTACACCTTC.